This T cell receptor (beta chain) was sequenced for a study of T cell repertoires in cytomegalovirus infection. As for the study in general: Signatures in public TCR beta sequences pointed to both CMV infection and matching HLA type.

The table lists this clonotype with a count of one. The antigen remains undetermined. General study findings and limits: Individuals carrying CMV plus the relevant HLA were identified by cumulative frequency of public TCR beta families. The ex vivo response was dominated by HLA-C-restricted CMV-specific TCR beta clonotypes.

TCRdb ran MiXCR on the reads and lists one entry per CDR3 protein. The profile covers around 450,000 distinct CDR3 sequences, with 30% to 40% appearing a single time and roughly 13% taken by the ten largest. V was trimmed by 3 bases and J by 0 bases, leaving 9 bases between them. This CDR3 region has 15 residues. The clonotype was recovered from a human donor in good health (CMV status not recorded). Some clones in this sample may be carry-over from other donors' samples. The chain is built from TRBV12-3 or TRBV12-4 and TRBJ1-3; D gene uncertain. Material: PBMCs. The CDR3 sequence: CASSFAASSGNTIYF. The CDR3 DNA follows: TGTGCCAGCAGTTTTGCAGCGAGCTCTGGAAACACCATATATTTT.